This TCR beta chain was profiled in a study of shared clonotypes between healthy human individuals (dated by TCRdb to 2020 to 2022). About the full investigation: Two women and a few men aged 18 to 49 years were included in the cohort. Blood TCR repertoires of a handful of healthy adults were deeply sequenced to estimate repertoire size and the extent of clonotype sharing between individuals. Each donor's leukapheresis produced roughly between roughly 0.85 and 9.5 billion PBMCs. To increase sequencing depth and limit assay-specific biases, TCR repertoire library preparation and sequencing were carried out by different laboratories using diverse techniques. For each donor, three plates each were used for CD4 naive and CD4 memory, two plates were used for CD8 naive, and one plate was used for CD8 memory. Findings and caveats that apply to the study as a whole: Sampling was restricted to blood, and TCR repertoires in tissue are likely to differ from TCR repertoires in blood. The small number of donors limited the genetic and exposure-history diversity represented. Pairwise subsampling indicated that sequencing depth was expected to affect the degree of clonotype sharing among donors. Rarefaction of sorted-subset datasets indicated incomplete sequencing despite the large sequencing depth. Larger estimated clonotype richness was generally found for naive subsets than for memory subsets. Higher generation probabilities were observed for clonotypes shared by all four sorted-subset donors than for non-shared clonotypes. When four donors were compared, the shared fraction of clonotypes was 5% to 6.5% for naive CD4, approximately 3.5% for naive CD8, 2.3% for memory CD4, and 0.4% for memory CD8.

CDR1 and CDR2, looked up from the germline V gene, are MDHEN and SYDVKM. The CDR3 goes from the cysteine to the phenylalanine over 15 residues. Here the CDR3 DNA is all that survives: 45 bases in frame from base 1. V is cut by 5 bases and J by 3 bases, and the space between the germline ends is 14 bases. Using the deep immunoSEQ assay, multiplex PCR amplified TCR CDR3 regions from genomic DNA. For each cell subset, the extracted genomic DNA was distributed evenly across all wells of several immunoSEQ 96-well plates, and each plate served as one replicate. Each replicate PCR for sorted subsets received approximately 200 ng genomic DNA, equal to about 29,000 T cell genomes. The purified libraries were quantified using a Qubit 3.0 fluorometer, sized with a Bioanalyzer 2100, and then quantified again using the KAPA Library Quantification kit. A separate single-read 150-cycle Illumina NextSeq 550 flow cell was used to sequence each immunoSEQ 96-well plate. The study's processing was this. Because the immunoSEQ output included only junctional sequences and no quality scores, the filtering could not be the same as the filtering used for full-length reads. To assign V/J genes and CDR3, sequences were annotated against IMGT germline references using PyIR, a Python wrapper for IgBLAST v1.9. Any read was removed if the V/J assignment was weak (E-value above 1e-6), the CDR3 was missing, or the read contained stop codons, out-of-frame junctions, or ambiguous translated residues. V3J clonotypes were defined as sequences sharing an identical inferred V gene, J gene, and CDR3 amino acid sequence. Percentage overlap between repertoires was calculated by dividing the number of shared unique clonotypes by the size of the smaller repertoire. Three approaches were used to assess repertoire richness: RTK rarefaction, the Chao1 estimator, and Recon v2.1 estimates of unobserved clonotypes. Generation probabilities for all TCRbeta clonotypes obtained by the gDNA method from a few donors were computed using OLGA. TCRdb carries this immuneACCESS record with in-frame sequences only. Its versions omit some clonotypes, under half of them owing to an unresolved V gene in the studies checked, with the rest unexplained. The DNA was the basis for D and trimming; V, J and clone size are from that table. The sample table lists about 2.3 million clones, around 93% of them with a count of one. Jointly, the top ten make up 0.3% to 0.4% of the sample.

The donors were healthy, HIV-negative adults who had no recently reported acute infections or vaccinations. Only Caucasian adults living in Nashville, Tennessee, USA were represented among the donors. Magnetic negative selection was used to enrich CD4+ T cells, after which naive cells were positively selected on CD45RA and the negative fraction became the memory subset. After blood collection by leukapheresis, PBMCs were isolated using Ficoll-Histopaque density gradient centrifugation and then cryopreserved in the vapor phase of liquid nitrogen. Analytical flow cytometry was used to check the purity and quantity of every magnetically sorted T cell population. Genomic DNA was isolated from each sorted fraction and quantified by UV absorbance on a Nanodrop 2000c. Of note for this clone: Its antigen remains unidentified. Base qualities were left out, and no much larger clone turns up one base away.

This clonotype was obtained from a man in his late teens or twenties in good health. Some clones in this sample may be carry-over from other donors' samples. The chain uses TRBV28 and TRBJ1-5; the D gene is perhaps TRBD1, from 5 matching bases. The sample was naive CD4+ T cells from PBMCs. The cell subset or site label, as the study defines it: CD45RA+ positively selected. The CDR3 loop reads CASSPSGQNNQPQHF. The sequenced DNA is TGTGCCAGCAGTCCTTCGGGGCAGAACAATCAGCCCCAGCATTTT.